The text below deals with one TCR beta chain. The target antigen is unknown. This record comes from a study of siplizumab effects on memory and regulatory T cells. Overall study findings and caveats: Versus about 26% in controls, the mappable alloreactive CD4+ clones averaged roughly 69% Treg-derived with siplizumab. To unstimulated subsets, only a minor fraction of alloreactive clones could be mapped. Proliferating siplizumab-cultured Tregs lacked confirmed suppressive function.

Germline CDR1 reads SGDLS; CDR2 reads YYNGEE. The CDR3 covers 13 residues. The germline V and J ends were trimmed by 5 bases and 1 base, with 7 bases remaining between them. The table came from immunoSEQ multiplex PCR; TCRdb's copy has only in-frame clones and leaves some out. Among 120,000 or so clones, roughly 89% were seen once, and the ten largest hold 1.3%. The chain links TRBV9 to TRBJ1-3; possibly TRBD1 for D (6 bases). The receptor comes from a human donor in good health. Input material: CD4+ T cells sorted from blood. The CDR3: CASSQGSGNTIYF. CDR3 coding DNA: TGTGCCAGCAGTCAGGGGTCTGGAAACACCATATATTTT.